The sequence of this TCR beta chain was determined in a study of spatial heterogeneity in lung cancer. General observations from the study: In tumors, expanded intratumoral alpha and beta TCR counts tracked mutation counts.

Indicated time point: sample taken at primary tumor resection. TCRdb analysed the 5' RACE reads with MiXCR anew, one entry per CDR3 protein. This sample has approximately 7,000 distinct CDR3 sequences; approximately 20% occur once, and the top ten carry roughly 12%. With 6 bases clipped from V and 5 bases from J, the junction kept 7 bases outside the gene matches. From germline, CDR1 is MNHNY and CDR2 SVGAGI (reference sequence). This CDR3 region has 15 residues. This clonotype was seen only a few times. Its target is unknown. The material sequenced was lung tumor tissue, taken at surgery. The rearrangement joins TRBV6-6 to TRBJ2-1; 10 bases align to TRBD1. This TCR was recovered from a female donor with early-stage non-small cell lung cancer. The CDR3, as DNA: TGTGCCAGCAGGAGATGGACAGGGGGAGACAATGAGCAGTTCTTC. It encodes CASRRWTGGDNEQFF.